The 29 T cell receptor beta chains below come from one sample, sequenced in a study of shared clonotypes between healthy human individuals. Measured with immunoSEQ multiplex PCR; TCRdb has only the in-frame clones, and not every one. This table holds a few million clones, 85% to 95% found once. The sample comprised naive CD4+ T cells from PBMCs. Subset meaning: CD45RA+ positively selected. Receptor source: a man aged 18 to 30 in good health. Some clones in this sample may be carry-over from other donors' samples.

This clone was counted once. This rearrangement joins TRBV2 to TRBJ2-5, with D tentatively TRBD1 (7 bases). The CDR3 contains 17 residues. The V gene lost 1 base and the J gene lost 4 bases, with 19 bases spanning the gap. Germline loops: CDR1 SNHLY, CDR2 FYNNEI. The CDR3 coding sequence is TGTGCCAGCAGTGAAGGGGCAGATTTTCAGGGGGGAGAGACCCAGTACTTC. This encodes CASSEGADFQGGETQYF.

This clone was observed once. The chain recombines TRBV28 with TRBJ2-7, with 8 bases matching TRBD1. This CDR3 spans 14 amino acids. Germline loops: CDR1 MDHEN, CDR2 SYDVKM. Trimming cost V 6 bases and J 2 bases; bases outside gene matches: 6. The CDR3 region has the DNA TGTGCCAGCAGAGAGACAGGGGCGACCTACGAGCAGTACTTC. Translating gives CASRETGATYEQYF.

The gene calls are TRBV6-1 and TRBJ1-4, with D perhaps TRBD1 (5 bases). This CDR3 is built from 17 residues. CDR1 and CDR2 (germline): MNHNS, SASEGT. V was shortened by 3 bases and J by 3 bases, with 17 bases between the two germline ends. The CDR3 nucleotides are TGTGCCAGCAGTGATGGATTCGGGGGAGTTCCTAATGAAAAACTGTTTTTT. Translation gives CASSDGFGGVPNEKLFF.

This chain connects TRBV28 to TRBJ2-2; D unresolved. V was clipped by 4 bases and J by 5 bases, with 11 bases between them. CDR1 and CDR2 from the germline V gene are MDHEN and SYDVKM. This CDR3 has 14 amino acids. The CDR3 sequence is CASSSSPLTGELFF. The CDR3 DNA sequence: TGTGCCAGCAGTTCCAGCCCGCTAACCGGGGAGCTGTTTTTT.

The chain links TRBV11-2 to TRBJ2-2; 8 bases line up with TRBD2. V lost 2 bases to trimming and J lost 5 bases; unmatched junction nucleotides: 7. Per germline, CDR1 SGHAT and CDR2 FQNNGV. The CDR3 is 16 amino acids. CDR3 coding DNA: TGTGCCAGCAGCTTATTTTCGGGAGGGCCTACCGGGGAGCTGTTTTTT. Amino acids: CASSLFSGGPTGELFF. The whole variable domain, remainder taken from reference TRBV11-2 and TRBJ2-2, is EAGVAQSPRYKIIEKRQSVAFWCNPISGHATLYWYQQILGQGPKLLIQFQNNGVVDDSQLPKDRFSAERLKGVDSTLKIQPAKLEDSAVYLCASSLFSGGPTGELFFGEGSRLTVL.

V is TRBV7-3 and J is TRBJ2-7; D unresolved. CDR3 length equals 13 residues. The germline V gene encodes CDR1 SGHTA and CDR2 FQGTGA. V was cut by 5 bases and J by 5 bases, with 13 bases left in between. In nucleotides, the CDR3 is TGTGCCAGCAGCCCCTCGGTTGGTCACGAGCAGTACTTC. Translated, it gives CASSPSVGHEQYF. Full variable domain (rest looked up from reference TRBV7-3 and TRBJ2-7): GAGVSQTPSNKVTEKGKYVELRCDPISGHTALYWYRQSLGQGPEFLIYFQGTGAADDSGLPNDRFFAVRPEGSVSTLKIQRTERGDSAVYLCASSPSVGHEQYFGPGTRLTVT.

This chain joins TRBV11-3 and TRBJ2-7; a weak D match, TRBD2 (5 bases). The V and J ends lost 3 bases and 6 bases respectively, with 12 bases between them. Germline V lookup: CDR1 SGHNT, CDR2 YENEEA. This CDR3 is built from 13 residues. CDR3 in DNA: TGTGCCAGCAGCTTCACCGCTAGCACCGAGCAGTACTTC. This gives the protein CASSFTASTEQYF.

The rearrangement uses TRBV21-1 and TRBJ2-6; the listed D gene, TRBD1, was not tested against the DNA. TRBV21-1 is shown as a pseudogene. There are 20 residues in the CDR3. The CDR3 DNA reads TGTGCCAGCAGCAAAGGGGGACCAGAGGGGGACCTTTATGGGGCCAACGTCCTGACTTTC. This sequence encodes CASSKGGPEGDLYGANVLTF.

CDR3 DNA: TGTGCCACTCGGCCGGGCCCCGGCGGGACTAGCACAGATACGCAGTATTTT. Translating gives CATRPGPGGTSTDTQYF. The chain links TRBV18 to TRBJ2-3; the D gene is possibly TRBD2 (6 bases). Deletions cut 10 bases from V and 0 bases from J, with 23 bases between. Germline CDR1 is KGHSH and CDR2 is LQKENI. This CDR3 comprises 17 residues.

The chain uses TRBV19 and TRBJ1-1; TRBD1 might be the D (6 bases). The CDR3 runs 13 residues. Germline CDR1 LNHDA, CDR2 SQIVND (reference sequence). Trimming took off 10 bases at V and 1 base at J, with 13 bases between the two ends. CDR3 residues: CATSQGPNTEAFF. The CDR3 coding sequence is TGTGCCACTTCACAGGGACCGAACACTGAAGCTTTCTTT. The variable domain in full, with the rest retrieved from reference TRBV19 and TRBJ1-1, is DGGITQSPKYLFRKEGQNVTLSCEQNLNHDAMYWYRQDPGQGLRLIYYSQIVNDFQKGDIAEGYSVSREKKESFPLTVTSAQKNPTAFYLCATSQGPNTEAFFGQGTRLTVV.

The genes are TRBV7-2 and TRBJ2-7; D not resolved. V lost 1 base to trimming and J lost 0 bases, with 13 bases between them. CDR3 length: 16 amino acids. Looked up from germline, CDR1 is SGHTA and CDR2 is FQGNSA. CDR3 bases: TGTGCCAGCAGCTTAGTTGGAGTCGGTCCCTCCTACGAGCAGTACTTC. It codes for CASSLVGVGPSYEQYF.

The rearrangement uses TRBV7-3 and TRBJ1-1, with unresolved D. The CDR3 runs 15 residues. With 2 bases removed from V and 1 base from J, the gap between germline ends came to 11 bases. Germline V gene lookup returns CDR1 SGHTA and CDR2 FQGTGA. The CDR3 is CASSLVGAPNTEAFF. CDR3 nucleotide sequence: TGTGCCAGCAGCTTAGTAGGCGCGCCGAACACTGAAGCTTTCTTT. Looking up the rest from reference TRBV7-3 and TRBJ1-1 gives the full variable domain: GAGVSQTPSNKVTEKGKYVELRCDPISGHTALYWYRQSLGQGPEFLIYFQGTGAADDSGLPNDRFFAVRPEGSVSTLKIQRTERGDSAVYLCASSLVGAPNTEAFFGQGTRLTVV.

This rearrangement joins TRBV15 to TRBJ1-3; D uncertain. Germline V lookup: CDR1 LNHNV, CDR2 YYDKDF (reference sequence). The CDR3 is made up of 15 amino acids. The V and J ends lost 0 bases and 0 bases respectively, with 6 bases between them. CDR3 residues: CATSREKYSGNTIYF. For the CDR3, the DNA is TGTGCCACCAGCAGAGAAAAATACTCTGGAAACACCATATATTTT.

The rearrangement joins TRBV7-9 to TRBJ1-6; 7 nucleotides agree with TRBD1. Germline-derived CDR1 and CDR2 are SEHNR and FQNEAQ (reference sequence). Trimming at V came to 2 bases and at J to 7 bases, leaving 5 bases not matched to a gene. The CDR3 is 15 residues long. CDR3: CASSLFQGGNSPLHF. CDR3 nucleotide sequence: TGTGCCAGCAGCTTATTTCAGGGGGGGAATTCACCCCTCCACTTT.

This clone was seen a single time. The chain has TRBV5-1 and TRBJ2-7, with D tentatively TRBD2 (5 bases). With 0 bases removed from V and 7 bases from J, the gap between germline ends came to 11 bases. The CDR3 consists of 13 residues. Germline-derived CDR1 and CDR2 are SGHRS and YFSETQ. The CDR3, as DNA: TGCGCCAGCAGCTTGGACGCGTCGGGGGAGCAGTACTTC. Its translation is CASSLDASGEQYF.

This clone came up once. V and J are TRBV15 and TRBJ2-5; a possible D gene is TRBD2 (5 bases). The CDR3 is made up of 16 amino acids. Germline CDR1 is LNHNV and CDR2 is YYDKDF (reference sequence). Trimming shortened V by 0 bases and J by 5 bases, and 16 bases separated the two germline ends. CDR3 in DNA: TGTGCCACCAGCAGAGATCTACGACCCTCGGGGGAGACCCAGTACTTC. This codes for CATSRDLRPSGETQYF.

In regard to this clone: This sample also contains other DNA sequences that code for the same CDR3. This sequence joins TRBV28 and TRBJ1-5; D is uncertain. Germline V gives CDR1 MDHEN, CDR2 SYDVKM. The germline V and J ends were trimmed by 7 bases and 4 bases, with 8 bases remaining between them. CDR3 length: 12 amino acids. The CDR3 protein is CASNTRNQPQHF. For the CDR3, the DNA is TGTGCCAGCAATACGCGGAATCAGCCCCAGCATTTT. The whole variable domain, remainder taken from reference TRBV28 and TRBJ1-5, is DVKVTQSSRYLVKRTGEKVFLECVQDMDHENMFWYRQDPGLGLRLIYFSYDVKMKEKGDIPEGYSVSREKKERFSLILESASTNQTSMYLCASNTRNQPQHFGDGTRLSIL.

This sequence joins TRBV27 and TRBJ2-6, with D unresolved. Germline CDR1 MNHEY, CDR2 SMNVEV (reference sequence). With 6 bases removed from V and 2 bases from J, the gap between germline ends came to 11 bases. The CDR3 contains 15 residues. CDR3 nucleotide sequence: TGTGCCAGCAGGTACTATGCGACTGGGGCCAACGTCCTGACTTTC. It codes for CASRYYATGANVLTF.

The gene calls are TRBV2 and TRBJ1-1; D possibly corresponds to TRBD1 (6 bases). Germline V gene data show CDR1 as SNHLY and CDR2 as FYNNEI. CDR3 length equals 14 residues. V was shortened by 5 bases and J by 5 bases, with 15 bases between the two germline ends. CDR3 sequence: CASSWGPQGTEAFF. CDR3 DNA sequence: TGTGCCAGCAGTTGGGGGCCTCAGGGGACTGAAGCTTTCTTT.

Concerning this clone itself: Other DNA sequences in the same sample also yield this CDR3. The chain has TRBV18 and TRBJ1-1; 8 bases align to TRBD1. CDR1 and CDR2 from the germline V gene are KGHSH and LQKENI. Germline trimming cut 3 bases from V and 3 bases from J; bases unmatched to any gene: 3. This CDR3 has 14 residues. CDR3 region: CASSPAGGDTEAFF. In nucleotides, the CDR3 is TGTGCCAGCTCACCGGCAGGGGGCGACACTGAAGCTTTCTTT.

V is TRBV7-6 and J is TRBJ1-2, with no clear D. CDR3 length: 13 residues. Germline V gene data show CDR1 as SGHVS and CDR2 as FNYEAQ. The ends were cut back, 6 bases at V and 6 bases at J, with 14 bases in the middle. The DNA of the CDR3 is TGTGCCAGCAGTTCGCTTCGAAAGGATGGCTACACCTTC. Protein: CASSSLRKDGYTF.

This chain joins TRBV9 and TRBJ1-3; D may be TRBD1 (6 bases). V was trimmed by 4 bases and J by 3 bases, leaving 8 bases between them. The germline V gene encodes CDR1 SGDLS and CDR2 YYNGEE. The CDR3 runs to 13 residues. In DNA form, the CDR3 reads TGTGCCAGCAGCACGGACAGTGGAAACACCATATATTTT. Translation gives CASSTDSGNTIYF. Full variable domain (missing parts from reference TRBV9 and TRBJ1-3): DSGVTQTPKHLITATGQRVTLRCSPRSGDLSVYWYQQSLDQGLQFLIQYYNGEERAKGNILERFSAQQFPDLHSELNLSSLELGDSALYFCASSTDSGNTIYFGEGSWLTVV.

This chain connects TRBV5-8 to TRBJ1-4, with TRBD1 identical over 11 bases. The CDR3 extends over 17 amino acids. The germline V gene encodes CDR1 SGHTS and CDR2 YDEGEE. V lost 6 bases to trimming and J lost 3 bases; unmatched junction nucleotides: 10. The CDR3 DNA sequence: TGTGCCAGCACCCCTTACTGGGGACAGGGGGCTAATGAAAAACTGTTTTTT. It encodes CASTPYWGQGANEKLFF.

The gene calls are TRBV29-1 and TRBJ1-4, with D possibly being TRBD1 (5 bases). The ends were cut back, 7 bases at V and 0 bases at J, with 18 bases in the middle. The CDR3 is 16 amino acids. The V gene's germline CDR1 is SQVTM and CDR2 ANQGSEA. The CDR3, as DNA: TGCAGCGCCACCGCCGGGGGTCGGGCAACTAATGAAAAACTGTTTTTT. It encodes CSATAGGRATNEKLFF.

The chain has TRBV5-1 and TRBJ1-2, with a weak D call TRBD1 (6 bases). The CDR3 contains 15 residues. Germline CDR1 reads SGHRS; CDR2 reads YFSETQ. Trimming took 0 bases from V and 4 from J, leaving 13 bases between them. For the CDR3, the DNA is TGCGCCAGCAGCTTGGAAGCCCAACAGGGCTATGGCTACACCTTC. Its protein is CASSLEAQQGYGYTF. The variable domain in full, completed from reference TRBV5-1 and TRBJ1-2, reads KAGVTQTPRYLIKTRGQQVTLSCSPISGHRSVSWYQQTPGQGLQFLFEYFSETQRNKGNFPGRFSGRQFSNSRSEMNVSTLELGDSALYLCASSLEAQQGYGYTFGSGTRLTVV.

J is TRBJ2-1 and V is TRBV19, with 12 positions matching TRBD2. Per the germline V gene, CDR1 is LNHDA and CDR2 is SQIVND (reference sequence). This CDR3 is 22 amino acids long. V lost 2 bases, J lost 8 bases, and 25 bases stayed unmatched. CDR3 in DNA: TGTGCCAGTAGTATATTCAGCGGCCGGGGAAGGACTAGCGGGACGTTACGACATGAGCAGTTCTTC. Residues: CASSIFSGRGRTSGTLRHEQFF. The full variable domain, rest sourced from reference TRBV19 and TRBJ2-1, is DGGITQSPKYLFRKEGQNVTLSCEQNLNHDAMYWYRQDPGQGLRLIYYSQIVNDFQKGDIAEGYSVSREKKESFPLTVTSAQKNPTAFYLCASSIFSGRGRTSGTLRHEQFFGPGTRLTVL.

The V and J genes are TRBV19 and TRBJ2-2, with TRBD1 identical over 8 bases. Germline V gives CDR1 LNHDA, CDR2 SQIVND (reference sequence). Trimming took 8 bases from V and 5 from J; bases not matched to a gene: 4. The CDR3 is 13 amino acids. The CDR3 here is CASRTGWTGELFF. The CDR3 bases are TGTGCCAGTCGGACAGGGTGGACCGGGGAGCTGTTTTTT.

The chain links TRBV19 to TRBJ2-5, with 14 bases aligning to TRBD2. The CDR3 contains 18 residues. From germline, CDR1 is LNHDA and CDR2 SQIVND (reference sequence). The V segment lost 3 bases and the J segment 1 base; nucleotides outside the gene matches: 7. CDR3 coding DNA: TGTGCCAGTAGTATTGGGACTAGCGGGAGCCCCTTCCAAGAGACCCAGTACTTC. It encodes CASSIGTSGSPFQETQYF.

This clone showed up just once. The chain has TRBV27 and TRBJ2-7, with 9 bases lining up with TRBD1. The CDR3 is made up of 17 amino acids. V was pared by 7 bases and J by 0 bases, with 13 bases of the junction left unmatched. Per germline, CDR1 MNHEY and CDR2 SMNVEV (reference sequence). The CDR3 sequence is CASTPGQGRGSSYEQYF. DNA of the CDR3: TGTGCCAGCACCCCGGGACAGGGCAGAGGAAGCTCCTACGAGCAGTACTTC.